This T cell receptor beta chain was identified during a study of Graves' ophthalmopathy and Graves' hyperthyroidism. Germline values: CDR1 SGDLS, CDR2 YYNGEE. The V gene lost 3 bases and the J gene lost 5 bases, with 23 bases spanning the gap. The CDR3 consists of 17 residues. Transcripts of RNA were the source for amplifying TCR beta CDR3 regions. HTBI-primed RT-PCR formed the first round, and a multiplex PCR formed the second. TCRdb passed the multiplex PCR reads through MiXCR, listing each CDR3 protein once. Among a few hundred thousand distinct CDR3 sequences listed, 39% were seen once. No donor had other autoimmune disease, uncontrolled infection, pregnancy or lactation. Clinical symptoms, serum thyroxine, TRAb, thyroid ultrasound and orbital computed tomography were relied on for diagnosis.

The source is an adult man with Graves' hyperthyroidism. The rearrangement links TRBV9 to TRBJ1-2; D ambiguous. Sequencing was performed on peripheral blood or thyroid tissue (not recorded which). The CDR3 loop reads CASSASEMEASRYGYTF. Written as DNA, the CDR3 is TGTGCCAGCAGCGCTTCCGAGATGGAGGCGTCAAGGTATGGCTACACCTTC.